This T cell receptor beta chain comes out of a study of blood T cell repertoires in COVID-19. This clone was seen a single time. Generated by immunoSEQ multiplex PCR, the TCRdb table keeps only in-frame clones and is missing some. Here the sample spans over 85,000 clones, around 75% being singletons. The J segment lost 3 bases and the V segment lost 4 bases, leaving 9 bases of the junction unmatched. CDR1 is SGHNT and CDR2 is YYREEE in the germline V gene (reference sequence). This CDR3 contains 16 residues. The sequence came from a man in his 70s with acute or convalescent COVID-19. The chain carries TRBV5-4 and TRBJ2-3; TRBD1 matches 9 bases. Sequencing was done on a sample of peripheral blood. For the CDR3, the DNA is TGTGCCAGCAGCCGTAAGACAGGGGGAATAACAGATACGCAGTATTTT. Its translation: CASSRKTGGITDTQYF.